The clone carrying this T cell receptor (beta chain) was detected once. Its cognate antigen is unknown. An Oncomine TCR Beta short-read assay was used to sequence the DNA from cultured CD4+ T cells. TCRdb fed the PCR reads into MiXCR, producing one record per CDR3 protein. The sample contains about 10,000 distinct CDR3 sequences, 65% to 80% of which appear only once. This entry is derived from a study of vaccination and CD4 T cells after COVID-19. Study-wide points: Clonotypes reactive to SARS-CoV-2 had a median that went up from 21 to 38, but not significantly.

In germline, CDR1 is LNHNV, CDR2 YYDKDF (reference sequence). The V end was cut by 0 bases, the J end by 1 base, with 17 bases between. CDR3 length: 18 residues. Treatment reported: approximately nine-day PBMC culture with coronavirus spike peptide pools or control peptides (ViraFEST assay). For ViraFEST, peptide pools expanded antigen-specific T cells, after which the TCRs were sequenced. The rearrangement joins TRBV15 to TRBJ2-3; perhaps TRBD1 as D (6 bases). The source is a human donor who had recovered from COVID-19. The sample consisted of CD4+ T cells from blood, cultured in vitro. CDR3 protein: CATSRERRQVLGTDTQYF. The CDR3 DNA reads TGTGCCACCAGCAGAGAGAGGAGACAGGTATTGGGCACAGATACGCAGTATTTT. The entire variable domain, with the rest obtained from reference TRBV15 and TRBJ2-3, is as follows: DAMVIQNPRYQVTQFGKPVTLSCSQTLNHNVMYWYQQKSSQAPKLLFHYYDKDFNNEADTPDNFQSRRPNTSFCFLDIRSPGLGDTAMYLCATSRERRQVLGTDTQYFGPGTRLTVL.